This entry lists 10 T cell receptor beta chains sequenced from one sample in a study of blood T cell repertoires in COVID-19 (dated by TCRdb to 2018 to 2021). Receptor amplification or capture employed the immunoSEQ multiplex PCR assay. This immuneACCESS table, as held by TCRdb, lists in-frame sequences with V and J called but not all clones. Of the missing ones, under half trace to an unresolved V gene in checked studies; the others have no known cause. The sample table contains 200,000 to 250,000 clones; only one count was recorded for about 90% of them. The biggest ten clones account for just over 0.85% of the sample. The sequenced sample was PBMCs or T cells enriched from blood (not recorded which). These receptors all stem from a man aged 50 to 59 who had been exposed to COVID-19.

This chain connects TRBV18 to TRBJ1-3; no clear D. V shed 8 bases and J shed 0 bases, with 8 bases lying between them. Per the germline V gene, CDR1 is KGHSH and CDR2 is LQKENI. This CDR3 region has 13 residues. The CDR3 DNA is TGTGCCAGCCAAAACAGCTCTGGAAACACCATATATTTT. It is translated as CASQNSSGNTIYF.

Written as DNA, the CDR3 is TGTGCCAGCAGCTTTTCTAACCAAGAGACCCAGTACTTC. It specifies CASSFSNQETQYF. This sequence joins TRBV11-3 and TRBJ2-5; D gene unclear. Germline V CDR1 and CDR2: SGHNT, YENEEA. V was clipped by 3 bases and J by 0 bases, with 5 bases between them. The CDR3 has 13 residues.

The chain employs TRBV10-3 and TRBJ2-5, with TRBD2 identical over 15 bases. The junction had 11 bases not matched to a gene; V was cut back by 3 bases and J by 3 bases. Germline V lookup: CDR1 ENHRY, CDR2 SYGVKD. The CDR3 contains 19 residues. CDR3 region: CAISDRGLAGGPAKETQYF. The CDR3 DNA reads as TGTGCCATCAGTGACCGAGGACTAGCGGGGGGGCCTGCAAAAGAGACCCAGTACTTC.

The chain recombines TRBV19 with TRBJ1-1; D unresolved. V was clipped by 1 base and J by 0 bases, with 3 bases between them. The CDR3 extends over 13 amino acids. CDR1 is LNHDA and CDR2 is SQIVND in the germline V gene (reference sequence). The CDR3 coding sequence is TGTGCCAGTAGTATAGCGGTGAACACTGAAGCTTTCTTT. Translated, it gives CASSIAVNTEAFF.

The chain carries TRBV7-3 and TRBJ1-3, with 9 positions matching TRBD1. Per the germline V gene, CDR1 is SGHTA and CDR2 is FQGTGA. V trimming: 2 bases; J trimming: 2 bases; junction bases outside the gene matches: 22. The CDR3 loop spans 22 amino acids. The CDR3, as DNA: TGTGCCAGCAGCTTATCTAACCCCCCAAGGGACAGGGTGAGGGCAGCTGGAAACACCATATATTTT. This codes for CASSLSNPPRDRVRAAGNTIYF.

This chain joins TRBV27 and TRBJ1-2; a possible D gene is TRBD1 (5 bases). With 6 bases removed from V and 7 bases from J, the gap between germline ends came to 18 bases. CDR1 is MNHEY, CDR2 SMNVEV, per germline (reference sequence). This CDR3 spans 14 amino acids. The CDR3 DNA sequence: TGTGCCAGCAGGACAACAGGACCCTTCTTTGGCTACACCTTC. This translates into CASRTTGPFFGYTF.

The V call is TRBV5-1, the J call TRBJ1-2, with D unclear. With 6 bases removed from V and 0 bases from J, the gap between germline ends came to 12 bases. CDR1 is SGHRS, CDR2 YFSETQ, per germline. There are 14 residues in the CDR3. DNA of the CDR3: TGCGCCAGCAAGGTGGGCGCCACTAACTATGGCTACACCTTC. The encoded protein is CASKVGATNYGYTF.

In this sample, this clone turned up once. The DNA for the CDR3 is TGTGCCAGCAGCTTGGCGGGGTCTTGGCTGACTGAAGCTTTCTTT. It is translated as CASSLAGSWLTEAFF. V gene TRBV5-4 combines with J gene TRBJ1-1; the D is unclear. V lost 0 bases to trimming and J lost 5 bases, with 14 bases between them. This CDR3 has 15 residues. Germline V gives CDR1 SGHNT, CDR2 YYREEE (reference sequence).

This chain joins TRBV4-1 and TRBJ1-5, with a tentative D call TRBD1 (6 bases). There are 16 residues in the CDR3. Trimming left V 0 bases short and J 9 bases short, with 18 bases between. Germline-derived CDR1 and CDR2 are MGHRA and YSYEKL. Written as DNA, the CDR3 is TGCGCCAGCAGCCAAGAACACCAGGGGCCTTCCCGGCCCCAGCATTTT. This encodes CASSQEHQGPSRPQHF.

This clone was recorded only once. The rearrangement uses TRBV5-1 and TRBJ2-3; 9 nucleotides line up with TRBD1. Per germline, CDR1 SGHRS and CDR2 YFSETQ. This CDR3 contains 14 residues. Unmatched junction bases numbered 5, after V lost 7 bases and J lost 2 bases. The CDR3 protein is CASGTGIPTDTQYF. In DNA form, the CDR3 reads TGCGCCAGCGGGACAGGGATCCCCACAGATACGCAGTATTTT. Full variable domain (missing parts from reference TRBV5-1 and TRBJ2-3): KAGVTQTPRYLIKTRGQQVTLSCSPISGHRSVSWYQQTPGQGLQFLFEYFSETQRNKGNFPGRFSGRQFSNSRSEMNVSTLELGDSALYLCASGTGIPTDTQYFGPGTRLTVL.